This T cell receptor (beta chain) appears in the sequencing data of a study of patients and donors after allogeneic stem cell transplantation. V dropped 1 base and J dropped 2 bases, with 9 bases sitting between them. Germline V lookup: CDR1 LGHNT, CDR2 FRNRAP. CDR3 length: 15 residues. TCRdb reanalysed the RT-PCR reads using MiXCR and keeps one entry per CDR3 protein. This table has about 960,000 distinct CDR3 sequences, more than 15% appearing once. This TCR was recovered from a human donor who was either an allogeneic HSCT recipient or a stem cell or donor lymphocyte infusion donor (not recorded which). It is not recorded whose cells these are; they may come from a transplant donor. The rearrangement uses TRBV12-5 and TRBJ2-1; no firm D call. Sequenced material: blood, either unsorted or a sorted T cell fraction (not recorded which). CDR3 sequence (DNA): TGTGCTAGTGGTTTGGAATCCGGTCCCTACAATGAGCAGTTCTTC. This sequence encodes CASGLESGPYNEQFF.